These 7 T cell receptor beta chains originate from one sample sequenced in a study of T cells in Graves' hyperthyroidism and ophthalmopathy. TCR beta CDR3 regions were amplified from RNA transcripts. An initial round of RT-PCR targeting the TCR CDR3 relied on the HTBI primer set. One entry per CDR3 protein results from TCRdb running MiXCR on the multiplex PCR reads. This table has a few hundred thousand distinct CDR3 sequences, 40% to 55% appearing once. The sample comprised peripheral blood or thyroid tissue (not recorded which). The receptors were gathered from a young woman with Graves' hyperthyroidism.

This chain joins TRBV2 and TRBJ2-7, with D possibly matching TRBD2 (5 bases). The CDR3 sequence is 15 residues long. The germline CDR1 and CDR2 sequences are SNHLY and FYNNEI. Trimming left V 4 bases short and J 7 bases short, with 20 bases between. The chain's CDR3 is CASSGGLGSNNEQYF. Here the CDR3 DNA reads TGTGCCAGCAGTGGAGGGCTGGGCTCAAACAATGAGCAGTACTTC.

J is TRBJ1-2 and V is TRBV7-9; no clear D. Germline V gene lookup returns CDR1 SEHNR and CDR2 FQNEAQ (reference sequence). The CDR3 loop spans 15 amino acids. V was pared by 3 bases and J by 4 bases, with 15 bases between. The DNA of the CDR3 is TGTGCCAGCAGCTTCCCGAGGGAGGGAATCTATGGCTACACCTTC. Its translation is CASSFPREGIYGYTF.

This clonotype was seen at least ten times. V gene TRBV25-1 combines with J gene TRBJ1-2; maybe TRBD1 (5 bases). V was shortened by 3 bases and J by 4 bases, with 9 bases between the two germline ends. The CDR3 consists of 13 residues. Germline loops: CDR1 MGHDK, CDR2 SYGVNS. The CDR3 DNA sequence: TGTGCCAGCAGTGATCAGGGCAGCTATGGCTACACCTTC. Protein sequence: CASSDQGSYGYTF.

The chain combines TRBV20-1 with TRBJ1-5; tentatively, D is TRBD1 (5 bases). V lost 8 bases, J lost 4 bases, and 12 bases lay in between. CDR1 is DFQATT and CDR2 is SNEGSKA in the germline V gene (reference sequence). This CDR3 comprises 12 residues. CDR3 nucleotide sequence: TGCAGTTTAAGGTCAGGGAATCAGCCCCAGCATTTT. Amino acid sequence: CSLRSGNQPQHF.

This clonotype was observed many times. The rearrangement joins TRBV20-1 to TRBJ1-2; 9 nucleotides agree with TRBD1. Trimming took 2 bases from V and 3 from J; bases not matched to a gene: 4. Germline V gene sequence: CDR1 DFQATT, CDR2 SNEGSKA (reference sequence). This CDR3 spans 14 amino acids. The DNA for the CDR3 is TGCAGTGCTAGATGGACAGGGGTGGACTATGGCTACACCTTC. Amino acid sequence: CSARWTGVDYGYTF.

The sample holds many counts of this clonotype. At one end, the junction sequence differs from germline, possibly due to a read error. This sequence joins TRBV6-5 and TRBJ2-5, with D possibly being TRBD1 (5 bases). Germline CDR1 and CDR2: MNHEY and SVGAGI. The CDR3 loop spans 16 amino acids. The CDR3 loop reads CASRYSGDRRKETQYF. The CDR3 bases are TGTGCCAGCAGGTACTCGGGTGACAGACGAAAAGAGACCCAGTACTTC.

This clonotype was picked up many times. The chain links TRBV20-1 to TRBJ1-2, with D unclear. The CDR3 is 11 residues long. Per germline, CDR1 DFQATT and CDR2 SNEGSKA (reference sequence). V was shortened by 4 bases and J by 3 bases, with 6 bases between the two germline ends. The CDR3 is CSAKGDYGYTF. The CDR3 coding sequence is TGCAGTGCTAAAGGTGACTATGGCTACACCTTC.